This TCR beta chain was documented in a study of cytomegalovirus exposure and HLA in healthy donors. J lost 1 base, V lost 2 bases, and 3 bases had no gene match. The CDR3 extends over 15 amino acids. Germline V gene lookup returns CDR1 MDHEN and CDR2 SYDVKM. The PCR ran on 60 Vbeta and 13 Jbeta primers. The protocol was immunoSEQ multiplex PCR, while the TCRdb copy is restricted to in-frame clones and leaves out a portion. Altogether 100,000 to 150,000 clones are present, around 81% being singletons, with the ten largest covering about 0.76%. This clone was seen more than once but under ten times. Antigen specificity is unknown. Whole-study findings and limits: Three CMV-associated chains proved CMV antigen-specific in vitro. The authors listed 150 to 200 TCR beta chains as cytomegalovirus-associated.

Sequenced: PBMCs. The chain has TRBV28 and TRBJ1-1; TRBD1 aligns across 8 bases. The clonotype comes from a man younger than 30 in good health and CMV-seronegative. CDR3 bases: TGTGCCAGCAGTTTACCGACAGGGGCGAACACTGAAGCTTTCTTT. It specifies CASSLPTGANTEAFF.